This T cell receptor (beta chain) was found in a study of regulatory T cells in long-lasting Graves disease. This clonotype was seen more than once but under ten times. Antigen unknown. Study results and caveats: Segments TRBV28, TRBJ1-2 and TRBJ2-5 showed preferential usage in persistent disease.

There are 15 residues in the CDR3. The V gene's germline CDR1 is SGHKS and CDR2 YYEKEE (reference sequence). With 1 base clipped from V and 6 bases from J, the junction kept 7 bases outside the gene matches. Time point noted: persistent/refractory GD, antithyroid drugs over 5 years with positive TRAb. Construction of the TCR library relied on RNA isolated from PBMCs. The authors diagnosed Graves' disease using American Thyroid Association guidelines. With iRepertoire HTBI primers and Arm-PCR of CDR3 regions, TCR beta libraries were built. In TCRdb, the multiplex PCR reads were re-called with MiXCR into one record per CDR3 protein. Here the sample spans a few hundred thousand distinct CDR3 sequences, 20% to 25% being singletons.

The specimen was peripheral blood mononuclear cells (PBMCs), collected when the disease was refractory, from a patient treated with antithyroid drugs. This clonotype was sampled from a female donor with Graves disease. The genes are TRBV5-5 and TRBJ1-1; 9 positions match TRBD1. The chain's CDR3 is CASSLFGTGFPEAFF. In DNA form, the CDR3 reads TGTGCCAGCAGCTTGTTCGGGACAGGGTTCCCTGAAGCTTTCTTT.